The 5 T cell receptor beta chains listed next were all sequenced from one sample in a study of metastatic and nonmetastatic thyroid tumors. TCRdb redid the clone calls on the PCR reads using MiXCR. The sample yields around 89,000 clones, just under 15% seen once. Thyroid surgery was performed in patients who had received no treatment beforehand. Sequencing input: blood. Source of these receptors: a female donor with papillary thyroid cancer or a benign thyroid nodule (not recorded which). Some clones in this sample may be carry-over from other donors' samples.

The table lists this clone with many counts. Other DNA variants within this sample encode the same CDR3. The chain joins TRBV24-1 to TRBJ2-5; tentatively, D is TRBD2 (5 bases). Trimming cost V 4 bases and J 2 bases, with 10 bases left between them. The CDR3 consists of 14 residues. Germline loops: CDR1 KGHDR, CDR2 SFDVKD. The CDR3 DNA reads as TGTGCCACCAGTGAACCGGACTTTCAAGAGACCCAGTACTTC. This encodes CATSEPDFQETQYF.

Many counts were recorded for this clone. The chain has TRBV20-1 and TRBJ2-7, with a weak D call TRBD2 (5 bases). Germline V gene sequence: CDR1 DFQATT, CDR2 SNEGSKA (reference sequence). The CDR3 extends over 12 amino acids. The V gene lost 3 bases and the J gene lost 3 bases, with 9 bases spanning the gap. CDR3 in DNA: TGCAGTGCTAGTCCCGGGAACTACGAGCAGTACTTC. Translating gives CSASPGNYEQYF.

There are many counts of this clone. The chain links TRBV11-2 to TRBJ2-3; unclear D gene. Germline V CDR1 and CDR2: SGHAT, FQNNGV. The CDR3 has 12 residues. V was clipped by 4 bases and J by 3 bases, with 5 bases between them. CDR3 sequence reads: CASSSSTDTQYF. DNA for the CDR3: TGTGCCAGCAGCTCGTCGACAGATACGCAGTATTTT.

As concerns this clone: This may be a read error: a much more frequent sequence differs by one nucleotide. The CDR3: CASSQGRMGLNSPLHF. The CDR3, as DNA: TGTGCCAGCAGCCAAGGGAGGATGGGGTTAAATTCACCCCTCCACTTT. The chain links TRBV14 to TRBJ1-6; D call uncertain. V lost 1 base, J lost 7 bases, and 14 bases lay in between. Germline-derived CDR1 and CDR2 are SGHDN and FVKESK. This CDR3 is built from 16 residues. The full variable domain, in which reference TRBV14 and TRBJ1-6 provide the parts outside the CDR3, is EAGVTQFPSHSVIEKGQTVTLRCDPISGHDNLYWYRRVMGKEIKFLLHFVKESKQDESGMPNNRFLAERTGGTYSTLKVQPAELEDSGVYFCASSQGRMGLNSPLHFGNGTRLTVT.

This clone appeared many times. Possible read error: a much larger clone is one base away. The CDR3 here is CAGSKGGYNEQFF. The CDR3 region has the DNA TGTGCCGGCAGTAAGGGGGGATACAATGAGCAGTTCTTC. The chain recombines TRBV25-1 with TRBJ2-1; D assignment may be TRBD1 or TRBD2 (6 bases each). The CDR3 length is 13 residues. Looked up from germline, CDR1 is MGHDK and CDR2 is SYGVNS.